These T cell receptor beta chains were read from a single sample in a study of T cell repertoires in aging, cancer and after chemotherapy. TCRdb re-called the multiplex PCR reads through MiXCR, storing one row per CDR3 protein. The sample has some 10,000 distinct CDR3 sequences; around 39% are singletons. Specimen: blood. These receptors were obtained from a human donor in good health. Each CDR3 is given with its conserved first and last residue. The D gene is left open where the match is weak. For some rows the clone size is stated as once, few or many, or as a class when expanded; others skip it.

D,V,size,J,CDR3,DNA
-,TRBV13,-,TRBJ1-5,CASSLGPTDNQPQHF,TGTGCCAGCAGCTTAGGCCCGACGGACAATCAGCCCCAGCATTTT
TRBD2,TRBV5-5,few,TRBJ2-1,CASSSLAGLTNEQFF,TGTGCCAGCAGCTCACTAGCGGGCCTCACCAATGAGCAGTTCTTC
-,TRBV20-1,-,TRBJ2-5,CSARRDDQETQYF,TGCAGTGCTAGGCGGGACGACCAAGAGACCCAGTACTTC
-,TRBV5-4,-,TRBJ1-1,CASSFAPGGAEAFF,TGTGCCAGCAGCTTTGCTCCGGGAGGGGCTGAAGCTTTCTTT
TRBD1,TRBV27,few,TRBJ1-3,CASSQTGRFGNTIYF,TGTGCCAGCAGTCAGACAGGGCGATTCGGAAACACCATATATTTT
-,TRBV7-9,-,TRBJ2-1,CASSLPASVGGYEQFF,TGTGCCAGCAGCTTACCGGCTAGCGTAGGGGGATATGAGCAGTTCTTC
TRBD2,TRBV12-3/TRBV12-4,few,TRBJ2-3,CASSPPSGRTDTQYF,TGTGCCAGCAGCCCCCCTAGCGGTCGCACAGATACGCAGTATTTT
TRBD2,TRBV19,few,TRBJ2-1,CASSLAGGRGEQFF,TGTGCCAGTAGCCTAGCGGGGGGGCGGGGTGAGCAGTTCTTC
TRBD2,TRBV7-6,-,TRBJ2-5,CASSLTSGGYQETQYF,TGTGCCAGCAGCTTGACTAGCGGGGGGTACCAAGAGACCCAGTACTTC
TRBD2,TRBV6-5,-,TRBJ2-3,CASSLGKTSGGPDTQYF,TGTGCCAGCAGCCTCGGGAAGACTAGCGGGGGACCAGATACGCAGTATTTT
-,TRBV6-1,few,TRBJ2-7,CASSPFRAGEQYF,TGTGCCAGCAGCCCCTTCAGGGCCGGCGAGCAGTACTTC
-,TRBV14,few,TRBJ1-2,CASSILSAGTNYGYTF,TGTGCCAGCAGCATCCTCTCAGCAGGTACCAACTATGGCTACACCTTC
-,TRBV15,-,TRBJ1-1,CATRLEGAYTEAFF,TGTGCCACCAGACTCGAAGGAGCCTACACTGAAGCTTTCTTT
-,TRBV19,-,TRBJ1-5,CASSIVRVGNQPQHF,TGTGCCAGTAGTATAGTCAGGGTGGGCAATCAGCCCCAGCATTTT
-,TRBV29-1,medium-sized,TRBJ1-2,CSVEAGRQPHEMNF,TGCAGCGTTGAGGCTGGTCGGCAGCCCCACGAGATGAACTTC
-,TRBV6-1,-,TRBJ1-2,CASTPTYGYTF,TGTGCCAGCACTCCGACCTATGGCTACACCTTC
-,TRBV19,-,TRBJ2-1,CASLAGNNEQFF,TGTGCCAGTCTGGCGGGAAACAATGAGCAGTTCTTC
-,TRBV19,few,TRBJ2-7,CASSMAPRGTYEQYF,TGTGCCAGTAGTATGGCTCCCCGGGGCACCTACGAGCAGTACTTC
-,TRBV20-1,-,TRBJ1-2,CSATGLGYRYTF,TGCAGTGCTACGGGACTCGGGTATCGCTACACCTTC
-,TRBV19,medium-sized,TRBJ2-1,CASGNNEQFF,TGTGCCAGTGGAAACAATGAGCAGTTCTTC